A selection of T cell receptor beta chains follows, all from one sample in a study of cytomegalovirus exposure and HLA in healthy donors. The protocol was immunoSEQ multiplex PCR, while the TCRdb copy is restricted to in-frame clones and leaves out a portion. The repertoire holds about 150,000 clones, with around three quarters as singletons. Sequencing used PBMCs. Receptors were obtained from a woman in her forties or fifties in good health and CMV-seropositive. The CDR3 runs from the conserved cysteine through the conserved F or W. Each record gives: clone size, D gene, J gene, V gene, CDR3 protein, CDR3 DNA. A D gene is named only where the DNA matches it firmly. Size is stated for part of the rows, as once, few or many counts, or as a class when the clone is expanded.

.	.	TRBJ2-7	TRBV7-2	CASSLIGRGLAAYEQYF	TGTGCCAGCAGCTTAATCGGTCGAGGGCTAGCTGCCTACGAGCAGTACTTC
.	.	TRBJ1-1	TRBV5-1	CASSLQVSNTEAFF	TGCGCCAGCAGCTTACAGGTTTCGAACACTGAAGCTTTCTTT
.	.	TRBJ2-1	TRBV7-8	CASSLDLAVFSYNEQFF	TGTGCCAGCAGCTTAGATCTGGCGGTTTTCTCCTACAATGAGCAGTTCTTC
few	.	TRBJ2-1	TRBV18	CASSPKQQNNEQFF	TGTGCCAGCTCACCCAAACAGCAAAATAATGAGCAGTTCTTC
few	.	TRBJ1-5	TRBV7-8	CASSQGPNQPQHF	TGTGCCAGCAGCCAGGGCCCCAATCAGCCCCAGCATTTT
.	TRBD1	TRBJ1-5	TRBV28	CATYGQGHQPQHF	TGTGCCACCTACGGACAGGGCCACCAGCCCCAGCATTTT
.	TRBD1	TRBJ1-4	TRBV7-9	CASRTGTGDEKLFF	TGTGCCAGCCGAACCGGGACAGGGGACGAAAAACTGTTTTTT
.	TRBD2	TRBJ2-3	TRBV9	CASSPGGGTDTQYF	TGTGCCAGCAGCCCCGGGGGGGGCACAGATACGCAGTATTTT
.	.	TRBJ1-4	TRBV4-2	CASSQVVGRGEEKLFF	TGTGCCAGCAGCCAAGTCGTTGGCAGGGGAGAGGAAAAACTGTTTTTT
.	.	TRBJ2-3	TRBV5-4	CASSSPSTDTQYF	TGTGCCAGCAGCTCCCCTAGCACAGATACGCAGTATTTT
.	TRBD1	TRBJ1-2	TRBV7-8	CASSDRQGGIGGYTF	TGTGCCAGCAGCGACCGACAGGGGGGGATAGGTGGCTACACCTTC
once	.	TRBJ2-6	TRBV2	CASSPDRLGANVLTF	TGTGCCAGCAGCCCCGACAGACTTGGGGCCAACGTCCTGACTTTC
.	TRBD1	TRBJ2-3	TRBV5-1	CASSTGGSTDTQYF	TGCGCCAGCAGCACAGGGGGAAGCACAGATACGCAGTATTTT
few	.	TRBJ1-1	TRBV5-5	CASSLDPLGTEAFF	TGTGCCAGCAGCCTCGATCCCCTCGGGACAGAAGCTTTCTTT
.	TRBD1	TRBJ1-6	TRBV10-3	CAISVTGDSPLHF	TGTGCCATCAGTGTAACAGGGGATTCACCCCTCCACTTT
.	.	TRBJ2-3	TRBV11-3	CASSLGETDTQYF	TGTGCCAGCAGCTTAGGAGAGACAGATACGCAGTATTTT
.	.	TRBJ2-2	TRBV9	CASSVSFRVGTGELFF	TGTGCCAGCAGCGTATCGTTCAGGGTCGGGACCGGGGAGCTGTTTTTT
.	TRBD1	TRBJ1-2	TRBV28	CASSSGDRVNYTF	TGTGCCAGCAGTTCTGGGGACAGGGTGAACTACACCTTC
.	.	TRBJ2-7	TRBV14	CASSPPGQAHSYEQYF	TGTGCCAGCAGCCCCCCAGGGCAGGCCCACTCCTACGAGCAGTACTTC
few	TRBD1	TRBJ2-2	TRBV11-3	CASSIRDRVFYGGELFF	TGTGCCAGCAGTATCCGGGACAGGGTTTTTTATGGCGGGGAGCTGTTTTTT
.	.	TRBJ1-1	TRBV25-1	CASSHPGVRGTEAFF	TGTGCCAGCAGTCACCCGGGGGTGAGGGGCACTGAAGCTTTCTTT
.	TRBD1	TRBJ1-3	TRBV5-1	CASSRQGANGNTIYF	TGCGCCAGCAGCAGGCAGGGGGCGAACGGAAACACCATATATTTT
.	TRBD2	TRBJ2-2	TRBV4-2	CASSAGLADTGELFF	TGTGCCAGCAGCGCAGGACTAGCGGACACCGGGGAGCTGTTTTTT
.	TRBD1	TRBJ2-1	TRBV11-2	CASTLDRGDGEQFF	TGTGCCAGCACCCTGGACAGGGGGGACGGAGAGCAGTTCTTC
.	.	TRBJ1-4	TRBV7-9	CSSSLSTAGEKLFF	TGTTCCAGCAGCTTAAGCACAGCCGGTGAAAAACTGTTTTTT
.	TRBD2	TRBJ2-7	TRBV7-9	CASSGARSSGRAGEQYF	TGTGCCAGCAGTGGCGCCCGCTCTAGCGGGAGGGCGGGGGAGCAGTACTTC
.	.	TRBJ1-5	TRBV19	CASSQGGNQPQHF	TGTGCCAGTAGTCAGGGTGGGAATCAGCCCCAGCATTTT
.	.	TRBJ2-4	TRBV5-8	CAISFASSKNIQYF	TGTGCCATCAGCTTCGCGTCCTCCAAAAACATTCAGTACTTC
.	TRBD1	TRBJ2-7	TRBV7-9	CASSLGLPRTGISYEQYF	TGTGCCAGCAGCTTAGGCCTACCAAGGACAGGGATCTCCTACGAGCAGTACTTC
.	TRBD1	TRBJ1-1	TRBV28	CASSARQGWIAFF	TGTGCCAGCAGCGCCAGACAGGGGTGGATAGCTTTCTTT
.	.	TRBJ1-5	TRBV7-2	CASSWAGGAQHF	TGTGCCAGCAGCTGGGCCGGGGGGGCCCAGCATTTT
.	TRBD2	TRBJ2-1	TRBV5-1	CASSPLAGGPRGNEQFF	TGCGCCAGCAGCCCTCTAGCGGGAGGGCCGCGTGGCAATGAGCAGTTCTTC
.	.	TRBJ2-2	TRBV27	CASSFWHANTGELFF	TGTGCCAGCAGTTTTTGGCACGCGAACACCGGGGAGCTGTTTTTT
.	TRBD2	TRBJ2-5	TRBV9	CASSVGVAGVETQYF	TGTGCCAGCAGCGTGGGGGTAGCGGGAGTGGAGACCCAGTACTTC
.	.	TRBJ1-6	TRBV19	CASSIGRTVFNSPLHF	TGTGCCAGTAGTATAGGCCGGACAGTGTTCAATTCACCCCTCCACTTT
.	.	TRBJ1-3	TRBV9	CASERGNTIYF	TGTGCCAGCGAGCGGGGAAACACCATATATTTT
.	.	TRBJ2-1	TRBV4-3	CASSQDKGGGEQFF	TGCGCCAGCAGCCAAGATAAGGGGGGGGGCGAGCAGTTCTTC
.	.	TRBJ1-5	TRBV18	CASSLTPTGQPQHF	TGTGCCAGCTCACTCACCCCAACGGGTCAGCCCCAGCATTTT
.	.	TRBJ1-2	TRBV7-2	CASSLRQELGNYGYTF	TGTGCCAGCAGCTTACGGCAGGAATTAGGCAACTATGGCTACACCTTC
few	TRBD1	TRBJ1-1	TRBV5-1	CASSPRTGRMNTEAFF	TGCGCCAGCAGCCCCAGGACAGGGAGGATGAACACTGAAGCTTTCTTT
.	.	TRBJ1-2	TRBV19	CASSIRGGDGFRSYGYTF	TGTGCCAGTAGTATAAGGGGGGGCGACGGGTTCCGGAGCTATGGCTACACCTTC
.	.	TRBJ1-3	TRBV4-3	CASSQYTAVSGNTIYF	TGCGCCAGCAGCCAGTATACAGCGGTCTCTGGAAACACCATATATTTT
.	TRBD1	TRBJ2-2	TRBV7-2	CASSFRAIVPGQGAGELFF	TGTGCCAGCAGCTTTAGGGCGATCGTCCCGGGACAGGGGGCCGGGGAGCTGTTTTTT
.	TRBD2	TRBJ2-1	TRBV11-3	CASSTSSGGYNEQFF	TGTGCCAGCAGCACGTCTAGCGGGGGGTACAATGAGCAGTTCTTC
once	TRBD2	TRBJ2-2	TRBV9	CASSVWTSGYNTGELFF	TGTGCCAGCAGCGTGTGGACTAGCGGTTACAACACCGGGGAGCTGTTTTTT
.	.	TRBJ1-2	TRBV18	CASSPSGRGKSDGYTF	TGTGCCAGCTCACCCTCGGGACGGGGGAAAAGCGATGGCTACACCTTC
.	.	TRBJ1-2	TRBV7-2	CASSLGARYGYTF	TGTGCCAGCAGCTTAGGGGCGCGATATGGCTACACCTTC